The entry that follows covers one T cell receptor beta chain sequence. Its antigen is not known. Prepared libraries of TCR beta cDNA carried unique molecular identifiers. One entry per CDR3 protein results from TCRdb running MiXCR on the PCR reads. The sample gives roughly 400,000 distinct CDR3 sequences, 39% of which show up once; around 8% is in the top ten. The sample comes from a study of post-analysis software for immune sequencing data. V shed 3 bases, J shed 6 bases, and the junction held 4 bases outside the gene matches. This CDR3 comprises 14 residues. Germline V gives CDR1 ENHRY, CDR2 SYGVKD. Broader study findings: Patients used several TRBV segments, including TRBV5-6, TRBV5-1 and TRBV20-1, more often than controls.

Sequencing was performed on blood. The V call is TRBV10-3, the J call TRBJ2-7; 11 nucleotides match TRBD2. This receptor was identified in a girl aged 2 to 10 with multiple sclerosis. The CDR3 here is CAISDSGGACEQYF. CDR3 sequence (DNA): TGTGCCATCAGTGATAGCGGGGGGGCCTGCGAGCAGTACTTC.